The 12 T cell receptor beta chains listed next were all sequenced from one sample in a study of cytomegalovirus exposure and HLA in healthy donors. PCR involved 60 Vbeta and 13 Jbeta primers. Sequenced by immunoSEQ multiplex PCR; TCRdb stores in-frame clones only, minus some. Of 100,000 or so clones in the sample, around 75% were seen once. Sequenced input: PBMCs. These TCRs come from a man aged 30-40 years in good health and CMV-seropositive.

The chain couples TRBV6-6 to TRBJ1-1, with TRBD1 identical over 7 bases. The CDR3 loop spans 14 amino acids. V shed 5 bases and J 6 bases; nucleotides not matched to a gene: 9. Germline CDR1 reads MNHNY; CDR2 reads SVGAGI (reference sequence). The CDR3 DNA reads as TGTGCCAGCAGTACGCAGGGGGTGTATTCTGAAGCTTTCTTT. Its translation: CASSTQGVYSEAFF.

This clone appeared a few times. V and J are TRBV6-1 and TRBJ1-1, with 10 bases aligning to TRBD1. CDR1 MNHNS and CDR2 SASEGT come from the germline V gene. The CDR3 totals 15 residues. V shed 5 bases, J shed 0 bases, and the junction held 3 bases outside the gene matches. This CDR3 reads CASSRQGALNTEAFF. The CDR3 DNA reads TGTGCCAGCAGTCGACAGGGGGCGTTGAACACTGAAGCTTTCTTT.

V is TRBV7-9 and J is TRBJ1-4; 7 bases match TRBD1. V was clipped by 3 bases and J by 7 bases; unmatched bases: 11. The CDR3 is 16 amino acids. Per germline, CDR1 SEHNR and CDR2 FQNEAQ (reference sequence). The CDR3 region is CASSFFQGEQTEKLFF. The CDR3 DNA sequence: TGTGCCAGCAGCTTCTTCCAGGGGGAACAGACTGAAAAACTGTTTTTT.

V usage is TRBV2 and J usage is TRBJ1-4, with 8 positions matching TRBD1. Germline lookup yields CDR1 SNHLY and CDR2 FYNNEI. V shed 6 bases, J shed 0 bases, and the junction held 3 bases outside the gene matches. The CDR3 length is 15 residues. As DNA, the CDR3 is TGTGCCAGCAGCGGACAGGGCGCAACTAATGAAAAACTGTTTTTT. Translating it yields CASSGQGATNEKLFF.

This sequence joins TRBV30 and TRBJ1-4; no firm D call. The germline gives CDR1 GTSNPN, CDR2 SVGIG (reference sequence). Trimming took 3 bases from V and 3 from J, leaving 8 bases between them. The CDR3 is made up of 13 amino acids. The CDR3 sequence is CAWSPGPNEKLFF. The CDR3 DNA reads TGTGCCTGGAGCCCAGGCCCTAATGAAAAACTGTTTTTT.

This clone was seen just once. In DNA form, the CDR3 reads TGCGCCAGCAGCCCAGCGGACAGCTCTGGGGCCAACGTCCTGACTTTC. It encodes CASSPADSSGANVLTF. The V gene is TRBV5-1, the J gene TRBJ2-6, with D tentatively TRBD1 (6 bases). This CDR3 contains 16 residues. Per the germline V gene, CDR1 is SGHRS and CDR2 is YFSETQ. Deletions cut 4 bases from V and 0 bases from J, with 11 bases between.

The chain joins TRBV2 to TRBJ2-3; 13 bases map to TRBD2. With V trimmed by 8 bases and J by 0 bases, 20 bases remained unmatched. Germline V lookup: CDR1 SNHLY, CDR2 FYNNEI. This CDR3 contains 21 residues. The CDR3 reads CASRDLATRTSGGLSTDTQYF. CDR3 coding DNA: TGTGCCAGCCGGGACCTGGCGACCAGGACTAGCGGGGGCTTGAGCACAGATACGCAGTATTTT.

The gene calls are TRBV6-1 and TRBJ1-6; D is undetermined. The V end lost 5 bases, the J end lost 11 bases, and 13 bases lay between the germline ends. CDR1 is MNHNS and CDR2 is SASEGT in the germline V gene. CDR3 length equals 13 residues. CDR3 sequence reads: CASSLGRAPPLHF. CDR3 sequence (DNA): TGTGCCAGCAGTCTAGGGAGGGCCCCACCCCTCCACTTT.

With regard to this clone: Other DNA sequences in the sample encode the same CDR3. The chain joins TRBV30 to TRBJ1-3; D gene uncertain. The V end was cut by 2 bases, the J end by 0 bases, with 8 bases between. The CDR3 covers 14 residues. Germline CDR1 reads GTSNPN; CDR2 reads SVGIG (reference sequence). The CDR3 region is CAWSQTGSGNTIYF. CDR3 nucleotide sequence: TGTGCCTGGAGTCAAACTGGCTCTGGAAACACCATATATTTT.

The V and J genes are TRBV7-9 and TRBJ2-1; TRBD2 agrees at 7 bases. This CDR3 is 15 amino acids long. Per the germline V gene, CDR1 is SEHNR and CDR2 is FQNEAQ (reference sequence). V was clipped by 5 bases and J by 4 bases; unmatched bases: 8. The CDR3 nucleotides read TGTGCCAGCAGCCCCACGGGGGAGGGGTACAATGAGCAGTTCTTC. This gives the protein CASSPTGEGYNEQFF.

The chain couples TRBV7-2 to TRBJ2-3; D unresolved. Deletions cut 2 bases from V and 0 bases from J, with 9 bases between. The length of the CDR3 is 15 residues. From germline, CDR1 is SGHTA and CDR2 FQGNSA. For the CDR3, the DNA is TGTGCCAGCAGCTTATCAAGAGCTAGCACAGATACGCAGTATTTT. This sequence encodes CASSLSRASTDTQYF.

The gene calls are TRBV5-1 and TRBJ2-7; 9 positions match TRBD1. V was clipped by 3 bases and J by 5 bases; unmatched bases: 6. This CDR3 contains 14 residues. The germline V gene has CDR1 SGHRS and CDR2 YFSETQ. In nucleotides, the CDR3 is TGCGCCAGCAGCTCCGGACAGGGGAGGCACGAGCAGTACTTC. As protein: CASSSGQGRHEQYF.